The source of this T cell receptor (beta chain) is a study of blood T cell repertoires in COVID-19. As for the study in general: Samples taken during acute and convalescent COVID-19 were collected in the United States, Italy and Spain. Sources were T cells, B-cell-depleted T cells, or PBMCs; the material itself was cDNA or gDNA.

V was pared by 1 base and J by 0 bases, with 15 bases between. This CDR3 is built from 18 residues. Germline lookup yields CDR1 LGHDT and CDR2 YNNKEL (reference sequence). This clone has only one observation. In the original analysis: Amplification with reference gene primers provided the estimates of nucleated cell counts. The assay was immunoSEQ multiplex PCR, and TCRdb's table has in-frame clones only and misses some. D and trimming come from the DNA, and the V and J calls and clone size come from that table. The data contain 200,000 to 250,000 clones, about 90% of them singletons. The rearrangement uses TRBV3-1 (or the pseudogene TRBV3-2) and TRBJ1-4; possibly TRBD1 for D (6 bases). The specimen was peripheral blood. The TCR was taken from a man aged 40-55 years with active or convalescent COVID-19. CDR3 DNA sequence: TGTGCCAGCAGCCAAGGGGGGGGGCGGATCGCAACTAATGAAAAACTGTTTTTT. Its translation: CASSQGGGRIATNEKLFF.